Shown below are 27 T cell receptor beta chains from a single sample sequenced in a study of identical twins. Each CDR3 protein gets one entry after TCRdb re-called the 5' RACE reads with MiXCR. Of roughly 490,000 distinct CDR3 sequences detected, roughly 13% appear once; the ten largest clones hold approximately 0.9%. This same sample was also taken into another study, of yellow fever vaccine responses in identical twins.

The specimen sequenced was CD4+ T cells sorted from blood. These receptors were obtained from a woman aged 18-30 years in good health.

This clonotype occurred a few times. The V gene is TRBV20-1, the J gene TRBJ2-7; perhaps TRBD1 as D (6 bases). Germline V gene lookup returns CDR1 DFQATT and CDR2 SNEGSKA (reference sequence). The CDR3 spans 13 residues. Trimming took 5 bases from V and 2 from J, leaving 13 bases between them. The CDR3 reads CSAAKTGTYEQYF. CDR3 nucleotide sequence: TGCAGTGCTGCAAAGACAGGAACCTACGAGCAGTACTTC.

This clonotype appeared a few times. The V gene is TRBV5-4, the J gene TRBJ2-1; 8 positions match TRBD1. CDR1 is SGHNT, CDR2 YYREEE, per germline (reference sequence). This CDR3 spans 20 amino acids. Trimming at V came to 2 bases and at J to 5 bases, leaving 21 bases not matched to a gene. The chain's CDR3 is CASSFGIWQGAPADDNEQFF. As DNA, the CDR3 is TGTGCCAGCAGCTTTGGTATATGGCAGGGGGCGCCCGCCGACGACAATGAGCAGTTCTTC.

In its sample, this clonotype was seen a few times. The J gene is TRBJ2-3, the V gene TRBV5-1, with unresolved D. Looked up from germline, CDR1 is SGHRS and CDR2 is YFSETQ. Between the trimmed V and J ends, which lost 1 base and 6 bases, there was a span of 12 bases. CDR3 length: 14 residues. The CDR3 protein is CASSLSPSPDTQYF. The DNA for the CDR3 is TGCGCCAGCAGCTTGTCTCCCAGTCCTGATACGCAGTATTTT.

This clonotype was counted only a few times. This chain uses TRBV28 with TRBJ2-7; D is ambiguous. The CDR3 runs 15 residues. Per the germline V gene, CDR1 is MDHEN and CDR2 is SYDVKM. V shed 5 bases and J shed 4 bases, with 18 bases lying between them. The CDR3 coding sequence is TGTGCCAGCAGTCCTCCAGTCGGCAGACCTTACGAGCAGTACTTC. Amino acid sequence: CASSPPVGRPYEQYF.

This clonotype was seen ten or more times. V is TRBV20-1 and J is TRBJ2-1; 8 bases match TRBD2. The CDR3 has 16 residues. CDR1 DFQATT and CDR2 SNEGSKA come from the germline V gene (reference sequence). Trimming at V came to 6 bases and at J to 2 bases, leaving 12 bases not matched to a gene. The CDR3 here is CSARGGRGHTYNEQFF. The CDR3 DNA follows: TGCAGTGCCCGGGGGGGGCGGGGGCATACCTACAATGAGCAGTTCTTC.

This chain links TRBV29-1 with TRBJ2-3, with D hard to call. The germline V gene encodes CDR1 SQVTM and CDR2 ANQGSEA. This CDR3 is 13 amino acids long. V shed 5 bases and J shed 4 bases, with 13 bases lying between them. CDR3 region: CSVCSPRADTQYF. CDR3 DNA: TGCAGCGTTTGTTCCCCCCGGGCAGATACGCAGTATTTT.

The chain employs TRBV5-1 and TRBJ2-5, with 11 bases identical to TRBD2. V shed 5 bases, J shed 7 bases, and the junction held 10 bases outside the gene matches. Germline CDR1 reads SGHRS; CDR2 reads YFSETQ. The CDR3 consists of 15 residues. CDR3 sequence: CASSSGLAGAGTQYF. The CDR3, as DNA: TGCGCCAGCAGTTCCGGACTAGCGGGCGCGGGGACCCAGTACTTC.

This chain joins TRBV12-3 or TRBV12-4 and TRBJ2-1; tentatively, D is TRBD1 (7 bases). Trimming took off 6 bases at V and 7 bases at J, with 19 bases between the two ends. This CDR3 is built from 15 residues. CDR3 sequence: CASSPLKQGGNEQFF. The CDR3 bases are TGTGCCAGCAGCCCTTTGAAGCAGGGGGGAAATGAGCAGTTCTTC.

V is TRBV5-1 and J is TRBJ1-6; 7 positions match TRBD1. The germline gives CDR1 SGHRS, CDR2 YFSETQ. J lost 8 bases, V lost 1 base, and 3 bases had no gene match. CDR3 length equals 14 residues. DNA for the CDR3: TGCGCCAGCAGCTTGCTAGGGGGCTATTCACCCCTCCACTTT. This encodes CASSLLGGYSPLHF.

This clonotype appeared a few times. J is TRBJ2-1 and V is TRBV4-3; 10 bases match TRBD2. The germline gives CDR1 LGHNA, CDR2 YSLEER. The ends lost 0 bases at V and 6 bases at J; junction bases unmatched: 8. The CDR3 is 17 amino acids. The CDR3 DNA sequence: TGCGCCAGCAGCCAAGATATGTGGCTAGCGGGAGCCAATGAGCAGTTCTTC. This sequence encodes CASSQDMWLAGANEQFF.

The chain carries TRBV12-3 or TRBV12-4 and TRBJ2-7; no definite D call. Deletions cut 7 bases from V and 5 bases from J, with 18 bases between. This CDR3 is 14 amino acids long. This CDR3 reads CASTPPRAPHEQYF. CDR3 coding DNA: TGTGCCAGCACCCCTCCCCGGGCCCCTCACGAGCAGTACTTC.

The chain has TRBV12-3 or TRBV12-4 and TRBJ1-1; D perhaps matches TRBD1 (5 bases). This CDR3 contains 16 residues. V gave up 3 bases and J gave up 5 bases, with 19 bases separating them. CDR3 protein: CASSLGLLLVGTEAFF. The CDR3 nucleotides are TGTGCCAGCAGTTTGGGACTTCTATTAGTGGGGACTGAAGCTTTCTTT.

V usage is TRBV5-1 and J usage is TRBJ1-4; D unresolved. The CDR3 is 16 amino acids. The ends were cut back, 4 bases at V and 3 bases at J, with 16 bases in the middle. The germline V gene encodes CDR1 SGHRS and CDR2 YFSETQ. The CDR3 DNA reads TGCGCCAGCAGCCTAAACGTTGGGGTAGCTAATGAAAAACTGTTTTTT. Translating it yields CASSLNVGVANEKLFF. Drawing the rest from reference TRBV5-1 and TRBJ1-4, the complete variable domain is KAGVTQTPRYLIKTRGQQVTLSCSPISGHRSVSWYQQTPGQGLQFLFEYFSETQRNKGNFPGRFSGRQFSNSRSEMNVSTLELGDSALYLCASSLNVGVANEKLFFGSGTQLSVL.

This clonotype was observed many times. The V gene is TRBV5-1, the J gene TRBJ2-3, with D possibly matching TRBD2 (5 bases). In germline, CDR1 is SGHRS, CDR2 YFSETQ. CDR3 length: 15 residues. Trimming pared 1 base from V and 0 bases from J, leaving 9 bases between. The CDR3 is CASSLPRGSTDTQYF. CDR3 DNA sequence: TGCGCCAGCAGCTTGCCTCGGGGTAGCACAGATACGCAGTATTTT.

The chain couples TRBV28 to TRBJ2-3; a possible D gene is TRBD1 (5 bases). The CDR3 consists of 14 residues. Germline CDR1 MDHEN, CDR2 SYDVKM. Deletions cut 6 bases from V and 2 bases from J, with 12 bases between. CDR3 nucleotides: TGTGCCAGCAGAAAAACAGGATCCACAGATACGCAGTATTTT. Protein: CASRKTGSTDTQYF.

In its sample, this clonotype was seen a few times. V is TRBV5-4 and J is TRBJ2-1; TRBD2 matches at 7 bases. The CDR3 extends over 14 amino acids. Germline CDR1 and CDR2: SGHNT and YYREEE (reference sequence). J was trimmed by 4 bases and V by 5 bases; bases with no gene match: 6. The CDR3 nucleotides are TGTGCCAGCAGGCGGGCTAGCGGATACAATGAGCAGTTCTTC. This translates into CASRRASGYNEQFF.

The chain uses TRBV6-1 and TRBJ1-3; 9 nucleotides match TRBD1. The CDR3 covers 15 residues. Germline V gene data show CDR1 as MNHNS and CDR2 as SASEGT. After removal of 5 bases from V and 2 bases from J, the junction contained 4 bases not matched to a gene. This CDR3 reads CASSPRDRAGNTIYF. The CDR3 region has the DNA TGTGCCAGCAGTCCCCGGGACAGGGCTGGAAACACCATATATTTT.

The rearrangement joins TRBV27 to TRBJ2-1; 10 bases fit TRBD2. Germline V gene data show CDR1 as MNHEY and CDR2 as SMNVEV (reference sequence). The CDR3 consists of 16 residues. Trimming at V came to 4 bases and at J to 8 bases, leaving 11 bases not matched to a gene. Here the CDR3 DNA reads TGTGCCAGCAGTTCTCTTAGCGGGGGGTCGTCGTATGAGCAGTTCTTC. Encoded protein: CASSSLSGGSSYEQFF.

The chain combines TRBV10-3 with TRBJ2-7; D remains unclear. Between the trimmed V and J ends, which lost 7 bases and 3 bases, there was a span of 22 bases. Germline V gives CDR1 ENHRY, CDR2 SYGVKD. The CDR3 runs 16 residues. The CDR3 DNA follows: TGTGCCATCACAGCCGACTCCGGATCGGGTCACTACGAGCAGTACTTC. Protein product: CAITADSGSGHYEQYF.

A remark on this clonotype: Germline and junction disagree at one end, which may indicate a read error. The V call is TRBV10-3, the J call TRBJ2-7, with a tentative D call TRBD1 (6 bases). This CDR3 is built from 13 residues. Looked up from germline, CDR1 is ENHRY and CDR2 is SYGVKD. As DNA, the CDR3 is TGTGCCATCATTGAGGGACACTCCTACGAGCAGTACTTC. It encodes CAIIEGHSYEQYF.

This chain links TRBV7-9 with TRBJ1-4, with D unclear. V was pared by 5 bases and J by 7 bases, with 11 bases between. Germline V gene lookup returns CDR1 SEHNR and CDR2 FQNEAQ (reference sequence). The CDR3 consists of 13 residues. CDR3 protein: CASSPSGVEKLFF. CDR3 bases: TGTGCCAGCAGCCCTAGTGGGGTTGAAAAACTGTTTTTT.

The chain joins TRBV7-9 to TRBJ2-2, with TRBD1 matching 7 bases. Germline CDR1 SEHNR, CDR2 FQNEAQ (reference sequence). The CDR3 has 14 amino acids. The junction had 2 bases not matched to a gene; V was cut back by 6 bases and J by 1 base. CDR3 region: CASSGDRNTGELFF. CDR3 nucleotide sequence: TGTGCCAGCAGTGGGGACAGGAACACCGGGGAGCTGTTTTTT.

The chain has TRBV12-5 and TRBJ2-5; TRBD2 agrees at 11 bases. Germline CDR1 and CDR2: LGHNT and FRNRAP. V was pared by 6 bases and J by 1 base, with 4 bases of the junction left unmatched. CDR3 size: 15 residues. The chain's CDR3 is CASGPGTSGQETQYF. CDR3 DNA: TGTGCTAGTGGCCCGGGGACTAGCGGCCAAGAGACCCAGTACTTC.

This clonotype occurred a few times. V usage is TRBV7-9 and J usage is TRBJ2-6; D gene ambiguous. There are 16 residues in the CDR3. Per the germline V gene, CDR1 is SEHNR and CDR2 is FQNEAQ (reference sequence). The germline V and J ends were trimmed by 0 bases and 2 bases, with 8 bases remaining between them. The CDR3 region is CASSLARTTGANVLTF. As DNA, the CDR3 is TGTGCCAGCAGCTTAGCGCGAACAACTGGGGCCAACGTCCTGACTTTC.

The chain has TRBV5-6 and TRBJ2-4; D gene unclear. This CDR3 is built from 17 residues. The germline CDR1 and CDR2 sequences are SGHDT and YYEEEE. Trimming shortened V by 2 bases and J by 0 bases, and 15 bases separated the two germline ends. CDR3 in DNA: TGTGCCAGCAGCTTCCTAGGGCAAAGTCTAGCCAAAAACATTCAGTACTTC. It codes for CASSFLGQSLAKNIQYF.

V and J are TRBV4-3 and TRBJ2-1; 10 nucleotides align to TRBD2. The CDR3 is 16 amino acids. V gave up 0 bases and J gave up 4 bases; unmatched junction bases: 3. Germline V gene sequence: CDR1 LGHNA, CDR2 YSLEER. The CDR3 nucleotides read TGCGCCAGCAGCCAAGAGGGGACTAGCGAATACAATGAGCAGTTCTTC. The encoded protein is CASSQEGTSEYNEQFF.

This clonotype came up a few times. The chain links TRBV12-3 or TRBV12-4 to TRBJ2-5; D perhaps matches TRBD1 (6 bases). Trimming shortened V by 6 bases and J by 0 bases, and 14 bases separated the two germline ends. The CDR3 consists of 15 residues. The DNA of the CDR3 is TGTGCCAGCAGCCCCGGGACACTGTACCAAGAGACCCAGTACTTC. The encoded protein is CASSPGTLYQETQYF.